This T cell receptor (beta chain) originates from a study of T cell responses to AZD1222 COVID-19 vaccine. Study-level findings and limits: Within unmutated variant regions lay the reported targets of nearly half of spike-specific TCRs. An increase in Spike-specific TCR breadth and depth was observed after two AZD1222 doses. Clonal diversity was possibly underestimated; the donors were predominantly white British and more often female. Dominant CD4 TCR responses targeted spike regions 160-218 and 743-854.

Comments on this clone: Its antigen is not known.

Method: immunoSEQ multiplex PCR; TCRdb's copy keeps in-frame clones and lacks some. Of nearly 110,000 clones listed, 75% to 95% were seen once; the top ten hold less than 7.5%. This CDR3 is 14 amino acids long. The J segment lost 13 bases and the V segment lost 3 bases, leaving 11 bases of the junction unmatched. Germline V gene sequence: CDR1 LNHNV, CDR2 YYDKDF (reference sequence). The specimen comprised peripheral blood, sampled 28 days after the second AZD1222 dose. The V gene is TRBV15, the J gene TRBJ2-2, with 7 bases matching TRBD2. The source of this sequence is an adult who received the AZD1222 COVID-19 vaccine. The CDR3 DNA is TGTGCCACCAGCAGTCCCTTGGGGGGGGGAGTGCTGTTTTTT. This codes for CATSSPLGGGVLFF. The full variable domain, completed using reference TRBV15 and TRBJ2-2, is DAMVIQNPRYQVTQFGKPVTLSCSQTLNHNVMYWYQQKSSQAPKLLFHYYDKDFNNEADTPDNFQSRRPNTSFCFLDIRSPGLGDTAMYLCATSSPLGGGVLFFGEGSRLTVL.